The clone carrying this T cell receptor beta chain showed up just a few times. This record comes from a study of blood T cell repertoires in COVID-19. Germline-derived CDR1 and CDR2 are MNHEY and SVGAGI. J lost 4 bases, V lost 2 bases, and 8 bases had no gene match. This CDR3 is 15 amino acids long. Per the authors' pipeline: From reference gene primer amplification, estimates of nucleated cell counts were derived. TCRdb's table, derived via immunoSEQ multiplex PCR, lists solely in-frame clones and lacks some. V, J and clone size were drawn from that table, and D and trimming were deduced from the DNA. The sample lists about 98,000 clones, around 72% occurring once.

The sequence derives from a man between 65 and 85 years old with acute or convalescent COVID-19. Sequenced input: peripheral blood. This chain joins TRBV6-5 and TRBJ2-7, with 7 bases fitting TRBD2. CDR3 protein: CASSYGGEGTYEQYF. In DNA form, the CDR3 reads TGTGCCAGCAGTTACGGGGGGGAGGGGACTTACGAGCAGTACTTC.